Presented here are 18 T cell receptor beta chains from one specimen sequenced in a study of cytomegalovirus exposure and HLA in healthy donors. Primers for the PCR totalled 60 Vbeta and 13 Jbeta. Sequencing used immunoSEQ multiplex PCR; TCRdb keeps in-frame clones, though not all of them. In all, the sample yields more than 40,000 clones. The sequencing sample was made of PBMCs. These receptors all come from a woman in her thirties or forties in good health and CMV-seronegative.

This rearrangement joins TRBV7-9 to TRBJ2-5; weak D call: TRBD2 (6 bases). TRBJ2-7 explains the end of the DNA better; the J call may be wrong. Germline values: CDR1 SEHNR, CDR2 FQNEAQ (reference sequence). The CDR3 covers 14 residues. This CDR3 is CASSFIAASYEQYF. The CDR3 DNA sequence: TGTGCCAGCAGCTTTATAGCGGCCTCCTACGAGCAGTACTTC.

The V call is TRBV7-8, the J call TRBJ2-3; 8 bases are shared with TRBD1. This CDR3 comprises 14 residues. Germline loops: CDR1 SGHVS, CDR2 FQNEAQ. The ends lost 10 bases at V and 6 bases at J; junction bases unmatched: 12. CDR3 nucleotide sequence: TGTGCCATCGGAAGGGACAGGCTAGGGGATACGCAGTATTTT. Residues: CAIGRDRLGDTQYF.

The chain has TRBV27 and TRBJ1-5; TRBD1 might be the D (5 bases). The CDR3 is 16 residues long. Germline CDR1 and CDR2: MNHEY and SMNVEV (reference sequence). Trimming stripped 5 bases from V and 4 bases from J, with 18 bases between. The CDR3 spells CASSPTARVSNQPQHF. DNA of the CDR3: TGTGCCAGCAGTCCAACTGCCAGGGTTTCTAATCAGCCCCAGCATTTT.

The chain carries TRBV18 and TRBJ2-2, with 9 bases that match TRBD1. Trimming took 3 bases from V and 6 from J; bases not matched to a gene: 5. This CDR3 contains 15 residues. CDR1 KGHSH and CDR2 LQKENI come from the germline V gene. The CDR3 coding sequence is TGTGCCAGCTCACCGGACAGGGGCGTTTCCGGGGAGCTGTTTTTT. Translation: CASSPDRGVSGELFF.

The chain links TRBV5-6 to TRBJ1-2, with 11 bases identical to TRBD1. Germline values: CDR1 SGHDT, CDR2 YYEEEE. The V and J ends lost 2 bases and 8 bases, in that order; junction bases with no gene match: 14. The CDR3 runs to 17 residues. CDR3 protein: CASSLDWTGGHLLGYTF. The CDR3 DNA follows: TGTGCCAGCAGCTTAGACTGGACAGGGGGCCATCTTTTGGGCTACACCTTC. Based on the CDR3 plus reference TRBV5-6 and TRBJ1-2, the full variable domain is DAGVTQSPTHLIKTRGQQVTLRCSPKSGHDTVSWYQQALGQGPQFIFQYYEEEERQRGNFPDRFSGHQFPNYSSELNVNALLLGDSALYLCASSLDWTGGHLLGYTFGSGTRLTVV.

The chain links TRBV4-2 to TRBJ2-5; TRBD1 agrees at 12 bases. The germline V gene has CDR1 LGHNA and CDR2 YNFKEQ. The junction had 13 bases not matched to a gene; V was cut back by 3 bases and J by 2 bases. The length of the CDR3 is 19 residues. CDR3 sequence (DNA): TGTGCCAGCAGCCAGAGGGGGACAGGGGGCGCGGTATTACAAGAGACCCAGTACTTC. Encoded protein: CASSQRGTGGAVLQETQYF.

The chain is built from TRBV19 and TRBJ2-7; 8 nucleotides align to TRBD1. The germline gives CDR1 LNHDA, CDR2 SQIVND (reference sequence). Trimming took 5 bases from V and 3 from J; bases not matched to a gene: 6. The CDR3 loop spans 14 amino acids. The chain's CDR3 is CASSAPGGIYEQYF. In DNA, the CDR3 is TGTGCCAGTAGTGCACCAGGGGGCATCTACGAGCAGTACTTC.

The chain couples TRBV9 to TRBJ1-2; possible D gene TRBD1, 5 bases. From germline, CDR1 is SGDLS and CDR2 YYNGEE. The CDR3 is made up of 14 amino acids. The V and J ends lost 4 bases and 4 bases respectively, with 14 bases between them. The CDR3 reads CASSPQQDSYGYTF. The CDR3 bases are TGTGCCAGCAGCCCCCAACAGGATTCCTATGGCTACACCTTC.

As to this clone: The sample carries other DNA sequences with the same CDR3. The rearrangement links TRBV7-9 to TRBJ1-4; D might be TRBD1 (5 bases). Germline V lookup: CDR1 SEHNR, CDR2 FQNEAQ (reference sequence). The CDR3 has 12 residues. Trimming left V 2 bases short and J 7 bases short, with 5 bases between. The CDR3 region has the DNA TGTGCCAGCAGCTTACAGGGTGAAAAACTGTTTTTT. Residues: CASSLQGEKLFF. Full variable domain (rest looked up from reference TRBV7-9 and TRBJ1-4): DTGVSQNPRHKITKRGQNVTFRCDPISEHNRLYWYRQTLGQGPEFLTYFQNEAQLEKSRLLSDRFSAERPKGSFSTLEIQRTEQGDSAMYLCASSLQGEKLFFGSGTQLSVL.

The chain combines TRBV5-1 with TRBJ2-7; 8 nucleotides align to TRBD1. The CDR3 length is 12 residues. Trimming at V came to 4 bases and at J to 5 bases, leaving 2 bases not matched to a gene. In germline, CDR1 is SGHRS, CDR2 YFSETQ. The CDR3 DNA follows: TGCGCCAGCAGCGGACAGGGTAACGAGCAGTACTTC. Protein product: CASSGQGNEQYF.

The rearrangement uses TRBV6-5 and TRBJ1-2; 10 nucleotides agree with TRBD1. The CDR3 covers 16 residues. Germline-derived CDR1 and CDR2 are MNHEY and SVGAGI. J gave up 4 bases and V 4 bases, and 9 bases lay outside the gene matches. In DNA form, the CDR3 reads TGTGCCAGCAGTTCTACCGACAGGGGGCATGGCTATGGCTACACCTTC. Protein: CASSSTDRGHGYGYTF.

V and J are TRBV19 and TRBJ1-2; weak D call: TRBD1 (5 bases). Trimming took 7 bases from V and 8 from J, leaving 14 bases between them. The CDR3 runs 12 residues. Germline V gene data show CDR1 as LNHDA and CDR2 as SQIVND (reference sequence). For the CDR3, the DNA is TGTGCCAGTAACGATTGGACAAGGGGCTACACCTTC. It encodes CASNDWTRGYTF.

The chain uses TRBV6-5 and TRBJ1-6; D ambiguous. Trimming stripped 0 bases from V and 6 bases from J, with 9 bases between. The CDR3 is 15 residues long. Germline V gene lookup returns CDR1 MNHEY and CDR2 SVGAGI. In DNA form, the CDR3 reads TGTGCCAGCAGTTACTCGCATGAGGTTAATTCACCCCTCCACTTT. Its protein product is CASSYSHEVNSPLHF.

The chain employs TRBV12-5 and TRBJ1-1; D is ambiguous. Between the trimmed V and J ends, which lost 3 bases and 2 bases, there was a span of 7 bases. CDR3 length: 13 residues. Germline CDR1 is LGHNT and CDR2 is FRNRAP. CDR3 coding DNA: TGTGCTAGTGGTTTAACAGCAAACACTGAAGCTTTCTTT. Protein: CASGLTANTEAFF.

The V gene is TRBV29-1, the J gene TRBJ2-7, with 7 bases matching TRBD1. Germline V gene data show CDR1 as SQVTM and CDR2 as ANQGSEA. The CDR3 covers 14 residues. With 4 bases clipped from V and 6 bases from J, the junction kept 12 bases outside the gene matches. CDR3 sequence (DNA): TGCAGCGTTGGGGCCGATAACAGGGGCGGCGAGCAGTACTTC. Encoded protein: CSVGADNRGGEQYF.

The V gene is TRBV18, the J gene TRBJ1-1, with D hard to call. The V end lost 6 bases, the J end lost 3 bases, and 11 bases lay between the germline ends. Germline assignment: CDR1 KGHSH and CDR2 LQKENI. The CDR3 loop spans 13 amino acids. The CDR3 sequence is CASSESADTEAFF. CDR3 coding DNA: TGTGCCAGCTCCGAATCAGCGGACACTGAAGCTTTCTTT.

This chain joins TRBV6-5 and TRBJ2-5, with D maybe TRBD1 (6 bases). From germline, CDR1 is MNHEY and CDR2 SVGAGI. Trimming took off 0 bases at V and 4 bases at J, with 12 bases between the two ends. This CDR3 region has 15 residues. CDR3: CASSYSGKQGETQYF. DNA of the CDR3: TGTGCCAGCAGTTACTCGGGAAAACAGGGAGAGACCCAGTACTTC.

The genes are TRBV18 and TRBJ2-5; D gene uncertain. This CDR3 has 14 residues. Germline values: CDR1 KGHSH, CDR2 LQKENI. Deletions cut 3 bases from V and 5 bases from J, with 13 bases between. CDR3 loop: CASSPSRSRETQYF. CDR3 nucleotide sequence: TGTGCCAGCTCACCGTCGAGGTCGAGGGAGACCCAGTACTTC.